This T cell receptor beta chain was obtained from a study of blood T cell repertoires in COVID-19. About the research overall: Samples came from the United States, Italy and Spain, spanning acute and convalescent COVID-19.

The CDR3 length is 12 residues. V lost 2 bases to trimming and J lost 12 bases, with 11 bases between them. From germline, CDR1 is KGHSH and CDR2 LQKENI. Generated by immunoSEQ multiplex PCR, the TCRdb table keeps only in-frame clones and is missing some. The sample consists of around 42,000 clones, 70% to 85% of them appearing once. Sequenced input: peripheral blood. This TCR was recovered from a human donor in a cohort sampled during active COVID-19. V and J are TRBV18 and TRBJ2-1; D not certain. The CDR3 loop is CASSPRSEAQFF. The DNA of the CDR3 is TGTGCCAGCTCACCAAGAAGCGAGGCGCAGTTCTTC.